This T cell receptor (beta chain) was documented in a study of cytomegalovirus exposure and HLA in healthy donors. For this clone: The antigen remains unidentified.

Germline assignment: CDR1 MGHRA and CDR2 YSYEKL. J lost 4 bases, V lost 4 bases, and 15 bases had no gene match. The CDR3 sequence is 19 residues long. Study-level points and caveats: What was likely a sequencing artifact was a cluster of highly shared sequence variants. Sequencing depth roughly uniform across donors was assumed in presence/absence analyses.

PCR employed 60 Vbeta and 13 Jbeta primers. Clones were read by immunoSEQ multiplex PCR, and TCRdb kept only the in-frame ones, dropping some. The sample records 50,000 to 60,000 clones, 73% being singletons. This sequence originates from a man in his late teens or twenties in good health and CMV-seronegative. The rearrangement links TRBV4-1 to TRBJ1-3, with 11 positions matching TRBD1. Sample: PBMCs. CDR3 residues: CASSPGSGTGGRRGNTIYF. CDR3 DNA: TGCGCCAGCAGCCCAGGATCCGGGACAGGGGGACGTCGAGGAAACACCATATATTTT.